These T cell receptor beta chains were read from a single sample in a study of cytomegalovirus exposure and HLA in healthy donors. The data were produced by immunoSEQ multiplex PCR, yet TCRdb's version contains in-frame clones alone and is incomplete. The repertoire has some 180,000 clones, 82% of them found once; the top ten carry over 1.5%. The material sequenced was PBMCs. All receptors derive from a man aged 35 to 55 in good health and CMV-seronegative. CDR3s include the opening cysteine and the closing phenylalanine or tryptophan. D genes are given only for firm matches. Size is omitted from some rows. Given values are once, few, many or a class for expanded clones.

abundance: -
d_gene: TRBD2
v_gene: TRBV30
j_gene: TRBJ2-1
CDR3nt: TGTGCCTGGACCCGACTAGCGGCTTTCTCCTACAATGAGCAGTTCTTC
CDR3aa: CAWTRLAAFSYNEQFF

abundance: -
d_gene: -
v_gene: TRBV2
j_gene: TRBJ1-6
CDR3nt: TGTGCCAGCAGTGAAACAGGCTCCTATAATTCACCCCTCCACTTT
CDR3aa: CASSETGSYNSPLHF

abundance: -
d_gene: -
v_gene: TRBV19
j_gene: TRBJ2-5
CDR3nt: TGTGCCAGTAGTATTACTCGGGAAGAGACCCAGTACTTC
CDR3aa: CASSITREETQYF

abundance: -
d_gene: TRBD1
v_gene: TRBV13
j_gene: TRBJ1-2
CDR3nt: TGTGCCAGCAGCTTAAGGGGGCCGAACGGGGGGGCCGGGGCTACTGGCTACACCTTC
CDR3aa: CASSLRGPNGGAGATGYTF

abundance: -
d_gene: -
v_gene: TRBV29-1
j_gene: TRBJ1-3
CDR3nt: TGCAGCGTGTGGGACTTTGGAAACACCATATATTTT
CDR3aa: CSVWDFGNTIYF

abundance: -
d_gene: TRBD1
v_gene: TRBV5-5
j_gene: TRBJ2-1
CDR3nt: TGTGCCAGCAGCTTGTGGCAGGGGGCGGGCAATGAGCAGTTCTTC
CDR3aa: CASSLWQGAGNEQFF

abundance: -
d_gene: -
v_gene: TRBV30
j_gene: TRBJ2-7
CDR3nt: TGTGCCTGGAGTACAGGGATACTCTACGAGCAGTACTTC
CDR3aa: CAWSTGILYEQYF

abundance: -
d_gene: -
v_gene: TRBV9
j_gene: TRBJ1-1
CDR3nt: TGTGCCAGCAGCGCGGCGGAGGGGATCGGTGAAGCTTTCTTT
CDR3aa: CASSAAEGIGEAFF

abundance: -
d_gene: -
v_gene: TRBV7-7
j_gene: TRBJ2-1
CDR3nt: TGTGCTAGCAGCTTCGGGACTTCCCACTATGAGCAGTTCTTC
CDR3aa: CASSFGTSHYEQFF

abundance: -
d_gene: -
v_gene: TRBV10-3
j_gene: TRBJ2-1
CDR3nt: TGTGCCATCACTCAGGGGGGACAGTACAATGAGCAGTTCTTC
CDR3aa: CAITQGGQYNEQFF

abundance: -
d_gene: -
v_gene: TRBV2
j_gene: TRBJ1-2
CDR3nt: TGTGCCAGCAGTGAGAACGGAGGGTATGGCTACACCTTC
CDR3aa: CASSENGGYGYTF

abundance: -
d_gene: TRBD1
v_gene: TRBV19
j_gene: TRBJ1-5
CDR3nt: TGTGCCAGTAAAGGGGGACAGTTCAATCAGCCCCAGCATTTT
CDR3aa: CASKGGQFNQPQHF

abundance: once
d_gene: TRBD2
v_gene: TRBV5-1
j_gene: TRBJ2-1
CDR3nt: TGCGCCAGCAGCTTGGGGGTAGGACTAGCGGCCGATGAGCAGTTCTTC
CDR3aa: CASSLGVGLAADEQFF

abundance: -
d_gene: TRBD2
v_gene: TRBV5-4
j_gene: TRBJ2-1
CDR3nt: TGTGCCAGCAGCTTGGAACTAGCGGGGGGAGGCCAGTACAATGAGCAGTTCTTC
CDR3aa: CASSLELAGGGQYNEQFF

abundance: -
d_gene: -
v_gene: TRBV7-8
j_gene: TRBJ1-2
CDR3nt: TGTGCCAGCAGCTTAGCCCGCGAGGACATGGGGTATGGCTACACCTTC
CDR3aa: CASSLAREDMGYGYTF

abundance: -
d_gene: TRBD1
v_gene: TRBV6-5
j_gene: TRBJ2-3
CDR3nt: TGTGCCAGCAGCCCCAGGGGGCAATTGGGGGATACGCAGTATTTT
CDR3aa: CASSPRGQLGDTQYF

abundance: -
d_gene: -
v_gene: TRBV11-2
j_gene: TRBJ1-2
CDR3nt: TGTGCCAGCAGCTTAGATTCGTCAGCGTTCTATGGCTACACCTTC
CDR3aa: CASSLDSSAFYGYTF

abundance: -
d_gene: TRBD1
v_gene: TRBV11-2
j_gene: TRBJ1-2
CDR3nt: TGTGCCAGCAGCCTCGACAGGGGGCCAGGCTACACCTTC
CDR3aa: CASSLDRGPGYTF

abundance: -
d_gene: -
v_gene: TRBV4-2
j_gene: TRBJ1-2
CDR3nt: TGTGCCAGCAGCCAAAATACAGGATCCTCTAACTATGGCTACACCTTC
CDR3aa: CASSQNTGSSNYGYTF

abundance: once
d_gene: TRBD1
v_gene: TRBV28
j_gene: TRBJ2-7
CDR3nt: TGTGCCAGCAGCTCGGCGACTGAACAGGGGCTAGGCGAGCAGTACTTC
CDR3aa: CASSSATEQGLGEQYF

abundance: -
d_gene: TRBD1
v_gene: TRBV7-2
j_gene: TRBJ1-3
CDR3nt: TGTGCCACGAAACAGGGGTCTGGAAACACCATATATTTT
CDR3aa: CATKQGSGNTIYF

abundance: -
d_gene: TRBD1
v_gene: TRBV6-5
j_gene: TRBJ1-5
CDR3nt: TGTGCCAGCAGTTACACAGGGGGCGCGGGCAATCAGCCCCAGCATTTT
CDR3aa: CASSYTGGAGNQPQHF

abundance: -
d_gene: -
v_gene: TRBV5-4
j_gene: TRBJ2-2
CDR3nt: TGTGCCAGCAACCTGGGGGGGGCAGGCACCGGGGAGCTGTTTTTT
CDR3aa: CASNLGGAGTGELFF

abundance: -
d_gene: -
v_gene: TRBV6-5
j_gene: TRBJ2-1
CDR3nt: TGTGCCAGCAGTTACCTGAAGCGGGCCAATGAGCAGTTCTTC
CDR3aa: CASSYLKRANEQFF

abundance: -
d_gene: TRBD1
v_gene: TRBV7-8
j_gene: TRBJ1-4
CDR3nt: TGTGCCAGCAGCTTAGCGTCCCCCAAGCGGGGGACAGCACATGAAAAACTGTTTTTT
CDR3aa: CASSLASPKRGTAHEKLFF

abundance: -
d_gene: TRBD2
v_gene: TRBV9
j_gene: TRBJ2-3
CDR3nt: TGTGCCAGCAGCGTAGGTGCCGGGGGGGCTTCAGATACGCAGTATTTT
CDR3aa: CASSVGAGGASDTQYF

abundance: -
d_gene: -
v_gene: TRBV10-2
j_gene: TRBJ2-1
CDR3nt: TGCGCCAGCAGTGAGGCCAGGCCCAATGAGCAGTTCTTC
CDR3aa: CASSEARPNEQFF

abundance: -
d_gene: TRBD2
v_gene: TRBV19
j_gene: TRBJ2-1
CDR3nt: TGTGCCAGTAACGCCGGGGCTAGCGGGAGGTATGAGCAGTTCTTC
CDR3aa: CASNAGASGRYEQFF

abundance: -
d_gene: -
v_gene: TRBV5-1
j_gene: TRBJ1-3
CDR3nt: TGCGCCAGCAGACCCGACCCGGGTAGCTCTGGAAACACCATATATTTT
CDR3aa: CASRPDPGSSGNTIYF

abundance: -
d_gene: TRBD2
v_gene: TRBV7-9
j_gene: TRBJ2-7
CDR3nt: TGTGCCAGCACCTATACTAGCGGCCTACCTCCCTACGAGCAGTACTTC
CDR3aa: CASTYTSGLPPYEQYF

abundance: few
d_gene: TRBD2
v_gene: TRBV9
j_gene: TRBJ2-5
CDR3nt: TGTGCCAGCAGCCCCCGGGCTAGCGGGGGCGCCGTATCGGAGACCCAGTACTTC
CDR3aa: CASSPRASGGAVSETQYF

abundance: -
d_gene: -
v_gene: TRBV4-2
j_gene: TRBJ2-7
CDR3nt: TGTGCCAGCAGCCAGCAGGCAGCCTACGAGCAGTACTTC
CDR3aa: CASSQQAAYEQYF